This T cell receptor beta chain was retrieved from a study of early T cells in non-severe SARS-CoV-2 infection. Individual cDNA molecules were tagged with unique molecular identifiers, the study reported. Via MiXCR, TCRdb re-called the 5' RACE reads, giving one row per CDR3 protein. The sample records around 92,000 distinct CDR3 sequences, roughly 9.6% being singletons. General observations from the study: Clonotype matching in VDJdb favored anti-spike CD8 responses and did not capture private and CD4 specificities.

CDR1 and CDR2 (germline): DFQATT, SNEGSKA (reference sequence). V was pared by 1 base and J by 11 bases, with 11 bases between. This CDR3 has 11 amino acids. As for this clonotype: Its antigen is as yet unknown.

Material: whole blood. The V call is TRBV20-1, the J call TRBJ1-1, with D hard to call. The source is an adult who was a healthcare worker with PCR-confirmed SARS-CoV-2 infection or an uninfected control (not recorded which). Written as DNA, the CDR3 is TGCAGTGCTAGAGTGCAGTTCGGGGCTTTCTTT. It specifies CSARVQFGAFF.